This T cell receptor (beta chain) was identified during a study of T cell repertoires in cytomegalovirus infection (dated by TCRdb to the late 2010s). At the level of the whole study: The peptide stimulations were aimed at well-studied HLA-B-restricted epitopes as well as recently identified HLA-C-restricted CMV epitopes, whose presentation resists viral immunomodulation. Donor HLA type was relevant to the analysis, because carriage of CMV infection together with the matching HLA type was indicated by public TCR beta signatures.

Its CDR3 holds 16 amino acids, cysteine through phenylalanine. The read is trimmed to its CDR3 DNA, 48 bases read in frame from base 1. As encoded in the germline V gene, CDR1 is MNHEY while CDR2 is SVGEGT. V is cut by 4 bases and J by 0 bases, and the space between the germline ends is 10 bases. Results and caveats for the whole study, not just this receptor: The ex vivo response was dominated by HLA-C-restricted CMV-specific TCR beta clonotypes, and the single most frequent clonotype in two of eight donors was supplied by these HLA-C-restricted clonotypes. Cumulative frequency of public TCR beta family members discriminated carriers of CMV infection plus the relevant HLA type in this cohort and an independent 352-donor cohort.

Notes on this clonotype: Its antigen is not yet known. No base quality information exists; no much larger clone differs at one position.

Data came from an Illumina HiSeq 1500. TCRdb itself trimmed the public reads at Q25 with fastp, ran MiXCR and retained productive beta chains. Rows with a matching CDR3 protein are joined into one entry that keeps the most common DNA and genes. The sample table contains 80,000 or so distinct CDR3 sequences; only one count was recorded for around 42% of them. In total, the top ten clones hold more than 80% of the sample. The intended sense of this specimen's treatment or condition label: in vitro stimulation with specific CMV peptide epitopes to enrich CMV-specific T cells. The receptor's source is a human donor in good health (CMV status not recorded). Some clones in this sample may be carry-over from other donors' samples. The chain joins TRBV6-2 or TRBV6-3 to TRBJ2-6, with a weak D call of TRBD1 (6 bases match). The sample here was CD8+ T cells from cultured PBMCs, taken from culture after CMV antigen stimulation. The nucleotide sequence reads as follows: TGTGCCAGCAGTTCCGACAGGCCCTCTGGGGCCAACGTCCTGACTTTC. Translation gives CASSSDRPSGANVLTF.